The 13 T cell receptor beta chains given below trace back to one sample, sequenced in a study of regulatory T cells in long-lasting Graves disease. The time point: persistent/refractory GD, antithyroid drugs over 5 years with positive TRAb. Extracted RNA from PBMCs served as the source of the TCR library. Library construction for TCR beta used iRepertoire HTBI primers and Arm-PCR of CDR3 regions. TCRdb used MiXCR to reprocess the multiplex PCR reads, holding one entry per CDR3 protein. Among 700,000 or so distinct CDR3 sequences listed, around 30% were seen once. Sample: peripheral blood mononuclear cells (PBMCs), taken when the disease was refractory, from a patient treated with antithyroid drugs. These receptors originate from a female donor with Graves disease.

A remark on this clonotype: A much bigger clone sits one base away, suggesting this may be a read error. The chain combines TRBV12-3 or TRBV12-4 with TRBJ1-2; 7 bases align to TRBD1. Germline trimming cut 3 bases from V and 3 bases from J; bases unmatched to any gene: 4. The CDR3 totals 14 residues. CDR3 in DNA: TGTGCCAGCAGTTTTACAGGGGAGCACTATGGCTACACCTTC. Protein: CASSFTGEHYGYTF.

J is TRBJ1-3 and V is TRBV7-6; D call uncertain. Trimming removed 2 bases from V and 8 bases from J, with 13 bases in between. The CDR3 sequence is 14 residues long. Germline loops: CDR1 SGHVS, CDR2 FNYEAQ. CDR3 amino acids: CASSLLHRTDTIYF. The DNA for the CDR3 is TGTGCCAGCAGCTTACTCCACCGGACGGACACCATATATTTT.

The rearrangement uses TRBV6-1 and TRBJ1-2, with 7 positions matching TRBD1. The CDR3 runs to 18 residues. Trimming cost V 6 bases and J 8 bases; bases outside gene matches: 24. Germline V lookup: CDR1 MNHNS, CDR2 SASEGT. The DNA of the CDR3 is TGTGCCAGCAGCTACCCGAAGGGTAGACAGGGAGACGATGAGGGCTACACCTTC. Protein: CASSYPKGRQGDDEGYTF.

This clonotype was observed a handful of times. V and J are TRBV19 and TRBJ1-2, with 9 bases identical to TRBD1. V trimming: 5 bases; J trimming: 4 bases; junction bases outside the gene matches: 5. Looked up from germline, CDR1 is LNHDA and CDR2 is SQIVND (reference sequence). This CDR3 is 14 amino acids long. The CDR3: CASSFGQGLYGYTF. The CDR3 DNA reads TGTGCCAGTAGTTTCGGACAGGGGCTCTATGGCTACACCTTC.

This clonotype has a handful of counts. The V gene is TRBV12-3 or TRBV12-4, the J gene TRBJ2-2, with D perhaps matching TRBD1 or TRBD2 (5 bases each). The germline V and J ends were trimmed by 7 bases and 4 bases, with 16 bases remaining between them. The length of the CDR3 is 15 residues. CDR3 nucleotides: TGTGCCAGCACCCTCGGGGCGGGCCCCACCGGGGAGCTGTTTTTT. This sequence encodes CASTLGAGPTGELFF.

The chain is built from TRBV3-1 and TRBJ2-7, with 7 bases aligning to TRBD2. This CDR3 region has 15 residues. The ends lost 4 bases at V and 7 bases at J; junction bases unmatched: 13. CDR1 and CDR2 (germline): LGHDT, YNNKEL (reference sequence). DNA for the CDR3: TGTGCCAGCAGCCCAGGGAGGGCGGGAGCTTGGGAGCAGTACTTC. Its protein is CASSPGRAGAWEQYF.

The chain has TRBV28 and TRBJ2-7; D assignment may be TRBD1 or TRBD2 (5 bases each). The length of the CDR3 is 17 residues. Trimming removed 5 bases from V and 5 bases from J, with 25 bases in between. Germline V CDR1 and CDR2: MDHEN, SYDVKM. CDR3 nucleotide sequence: TGTGCCAGCAGTCCCCCGCGGAGGTGGGGGACCTTCGACGAGCAGTACTTC. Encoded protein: CASSPPRRWGTFDEQYF.

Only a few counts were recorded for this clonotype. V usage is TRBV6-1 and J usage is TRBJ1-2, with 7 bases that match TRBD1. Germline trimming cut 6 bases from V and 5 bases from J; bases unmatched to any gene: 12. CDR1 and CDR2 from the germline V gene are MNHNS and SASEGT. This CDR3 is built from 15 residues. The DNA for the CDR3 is TGTGCCAGCAGGCCCGGGACAGCTCTCGCTTATGGCTACACCTTC. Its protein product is CASRPGTALAYGYTF.

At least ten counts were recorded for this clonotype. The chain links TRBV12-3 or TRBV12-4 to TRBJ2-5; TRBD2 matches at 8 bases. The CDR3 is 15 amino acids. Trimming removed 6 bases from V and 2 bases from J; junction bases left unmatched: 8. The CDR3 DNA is TGTGCCAGCAGAACTAGCGGAGCTGTACAAGAGACCCAGTACTTC. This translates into CASRTSGAVQETQYF.

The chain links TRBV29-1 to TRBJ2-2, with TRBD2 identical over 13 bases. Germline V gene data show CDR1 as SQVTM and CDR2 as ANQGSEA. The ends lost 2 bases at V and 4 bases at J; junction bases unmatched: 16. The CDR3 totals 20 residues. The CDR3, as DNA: TGCAGCGTTGAAACACCCGGGACTAGCGGGACCGCCCGGGGCACCGGGGAGCTGTTTTTT. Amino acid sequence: CSVETPGTSGTARGTGELFF.

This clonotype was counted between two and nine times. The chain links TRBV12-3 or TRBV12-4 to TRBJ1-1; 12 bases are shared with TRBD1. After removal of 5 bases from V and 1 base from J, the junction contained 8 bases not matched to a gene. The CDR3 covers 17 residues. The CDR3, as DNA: TGTGCCAGCAGTCCCGGGACAGGGGGCGTCTGGAACACTGAAGCTTTCTTT. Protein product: CASSPGTGGVWNTEAFF.

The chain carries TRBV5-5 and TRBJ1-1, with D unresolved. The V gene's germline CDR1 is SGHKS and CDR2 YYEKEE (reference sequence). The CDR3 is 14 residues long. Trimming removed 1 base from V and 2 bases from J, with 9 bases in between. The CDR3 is CASSLIQSNTEAFF. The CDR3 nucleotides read TGTGCCAGCAGCTTGATACAGTCAAACACTGAAGCTTTCTTT.

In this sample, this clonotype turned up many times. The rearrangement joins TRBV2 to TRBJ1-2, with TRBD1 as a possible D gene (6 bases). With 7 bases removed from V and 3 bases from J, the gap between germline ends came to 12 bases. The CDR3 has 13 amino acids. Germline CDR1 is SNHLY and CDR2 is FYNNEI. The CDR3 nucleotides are TGTGCCAGCAACCTCGGGACATACTATGGCTACACCTTC. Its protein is CASNLGTYYGYTF.